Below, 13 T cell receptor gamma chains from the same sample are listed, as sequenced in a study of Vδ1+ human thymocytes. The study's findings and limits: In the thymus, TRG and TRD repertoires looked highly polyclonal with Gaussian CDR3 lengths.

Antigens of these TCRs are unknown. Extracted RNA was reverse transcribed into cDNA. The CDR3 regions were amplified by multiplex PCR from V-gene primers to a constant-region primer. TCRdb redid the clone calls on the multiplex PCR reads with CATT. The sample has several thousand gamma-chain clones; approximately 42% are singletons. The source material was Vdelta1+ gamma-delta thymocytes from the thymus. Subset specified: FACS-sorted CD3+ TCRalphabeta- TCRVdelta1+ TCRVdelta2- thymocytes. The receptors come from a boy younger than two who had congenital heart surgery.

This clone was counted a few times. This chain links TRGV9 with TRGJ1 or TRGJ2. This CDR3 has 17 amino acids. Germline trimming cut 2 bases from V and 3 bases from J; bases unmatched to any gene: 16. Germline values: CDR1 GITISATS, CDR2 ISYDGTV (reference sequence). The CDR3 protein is CALWEADRPVIYYKKLF. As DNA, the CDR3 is TGTGCCTTGTGGGAGGCCGACAGACCCGTGATTTATTATAAGAAACTCTTT.

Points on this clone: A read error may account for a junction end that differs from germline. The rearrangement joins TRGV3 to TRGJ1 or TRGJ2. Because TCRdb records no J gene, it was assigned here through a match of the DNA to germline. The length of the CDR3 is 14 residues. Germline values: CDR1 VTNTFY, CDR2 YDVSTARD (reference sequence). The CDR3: CATRDRLGYYKKLF. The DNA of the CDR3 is TGTGCCACCCGGGACAGGCTAGGGTATTATAAGAAACTCTTT.

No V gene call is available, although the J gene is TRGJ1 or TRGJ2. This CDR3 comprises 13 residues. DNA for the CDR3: TGTACCACCTGGGACAGGCCCCATTATAAGAAACTCTTT. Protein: CTTWDRPHYKKLF.

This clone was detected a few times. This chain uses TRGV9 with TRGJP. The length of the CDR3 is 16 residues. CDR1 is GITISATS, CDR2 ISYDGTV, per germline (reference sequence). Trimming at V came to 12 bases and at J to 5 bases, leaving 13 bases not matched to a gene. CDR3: CAAGGGKELGKKIKVF. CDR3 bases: TGTGCCGCCGGTGGGGGCAAAGAGTTGGGCAAAAAAATCAAGGTATTT.

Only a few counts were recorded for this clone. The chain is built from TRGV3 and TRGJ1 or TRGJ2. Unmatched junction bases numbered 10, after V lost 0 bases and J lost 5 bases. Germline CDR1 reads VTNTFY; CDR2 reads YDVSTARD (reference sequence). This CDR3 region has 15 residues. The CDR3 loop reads CATWDRRFQDYKKLF. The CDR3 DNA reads TGTGCCACCTGGGACAGGCGGTTCCAGGATTATAAGAAACTCTTT.

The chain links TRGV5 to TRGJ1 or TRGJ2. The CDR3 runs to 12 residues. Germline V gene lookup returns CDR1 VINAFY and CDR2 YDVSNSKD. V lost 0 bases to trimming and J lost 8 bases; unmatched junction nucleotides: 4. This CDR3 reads CATWDRLDKKLF. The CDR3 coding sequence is TGTGCCACCTGGGACAGGCTGGATAAGAAACTCTTT.

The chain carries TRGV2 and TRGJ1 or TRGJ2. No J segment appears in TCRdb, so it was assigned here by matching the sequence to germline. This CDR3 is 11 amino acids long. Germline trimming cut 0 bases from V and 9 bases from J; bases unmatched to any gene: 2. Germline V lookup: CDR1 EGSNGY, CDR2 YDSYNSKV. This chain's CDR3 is CATWDGTKKLF. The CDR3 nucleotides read TGTGCCACCTGGGACGGGACTAAGAAACTCTTT.

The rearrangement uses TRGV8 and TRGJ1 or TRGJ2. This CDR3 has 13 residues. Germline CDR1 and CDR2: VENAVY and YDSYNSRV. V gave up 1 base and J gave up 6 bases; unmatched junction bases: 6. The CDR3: CATWDRDGYKKLF. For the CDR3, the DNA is TGTGCCACCTGGGATAGAGACGGTTATAAGAAACTCTTT.

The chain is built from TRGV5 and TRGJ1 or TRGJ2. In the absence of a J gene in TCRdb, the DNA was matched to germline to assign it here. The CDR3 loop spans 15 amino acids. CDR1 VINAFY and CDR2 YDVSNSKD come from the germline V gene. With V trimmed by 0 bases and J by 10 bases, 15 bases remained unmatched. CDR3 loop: CATWDRRHVSFKKLF. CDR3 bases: TGTGCCACCTGGGACAGGCGTCATGTTAGCTTCAAGAAACTCTTT.

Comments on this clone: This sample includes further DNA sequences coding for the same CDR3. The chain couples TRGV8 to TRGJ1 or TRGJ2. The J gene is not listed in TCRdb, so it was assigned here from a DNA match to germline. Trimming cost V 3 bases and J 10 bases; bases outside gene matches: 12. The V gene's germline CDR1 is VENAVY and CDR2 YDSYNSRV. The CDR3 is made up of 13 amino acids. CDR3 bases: TGTGCCACCTGGGATCGGAGGGGATACAAGAAACTCTTT. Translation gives CATWDRRGYKKLF.

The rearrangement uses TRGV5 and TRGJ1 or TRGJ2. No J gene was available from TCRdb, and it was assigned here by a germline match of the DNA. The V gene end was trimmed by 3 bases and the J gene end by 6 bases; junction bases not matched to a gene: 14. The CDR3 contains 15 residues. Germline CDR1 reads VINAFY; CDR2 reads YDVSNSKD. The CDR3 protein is CATWDVPELFYKKLF. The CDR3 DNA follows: TGTGCCACCTGGGACGTCCCCGAATTATTTTATAAGAAACTCTTT.

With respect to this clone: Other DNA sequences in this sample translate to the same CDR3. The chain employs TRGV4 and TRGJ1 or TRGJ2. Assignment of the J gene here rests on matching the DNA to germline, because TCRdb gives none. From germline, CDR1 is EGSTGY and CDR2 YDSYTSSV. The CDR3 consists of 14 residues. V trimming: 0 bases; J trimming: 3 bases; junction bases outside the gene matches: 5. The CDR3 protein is CATWDGPPYYKKLF. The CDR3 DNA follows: TGTGCCACCTGGGATGGGCCGCCTTATTATAAGAAACTCTTT.

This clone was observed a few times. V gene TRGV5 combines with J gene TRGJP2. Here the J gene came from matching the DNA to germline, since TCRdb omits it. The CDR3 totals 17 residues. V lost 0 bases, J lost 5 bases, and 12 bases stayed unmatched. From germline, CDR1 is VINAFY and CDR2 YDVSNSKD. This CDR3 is CATWDRHLKASDWIKTF. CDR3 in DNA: TGTGCCACCTGGGACAGGCACCTTAAAGCGAGTGATTGGATCAAGACGTTT.